This TCR beta chain is from a study of cytomegalovirus exposure and HLA in healthy donors. The study, taken as a whole, reports: Cytomegalovirus-associated status was assigned to about 160 TCR beta chains. Most TCR sequences were seen very rarely across donors, but some public TCRs occurred in many. TCR clusters originating in the first cohort tended to co-occur in the roughly 110 validation repertoires, according to a later analysis.

Concerning this clone itself: Its matching antigen is unknown.

Assay: immunoSEQ multiplex PCR; the TCRdb copy retains only in-frame clones and omits some. Among hundreds of thousands of clones listed, approximately 90% were seen once. The donors were members of the validation cohort, which comprised under 150 subjects and was separate from the first cohort of some 680 subjects. The CDR3 contains 12 residues. CDR1 SGHNT and CDR2 YYREEE come from the germline V gene (reference sequence). V was clipped by 3 bases and J by 7 bases; unmatched bases: 3. Source material: PBMCs. This receptor was taken from a young woman in good health and CMV-seronegative. The V call is TRBV5-4, the J call TRBJ2-7, with 8 bases fitting TRBD2. CDR3 region: CASSSPGGEQYF. The CDR3 nucleotides are TGTGCCAGCAGCTCGCCGGGAGGGGAGCAGTACTTC.